This T cell receptor (beta chain) was identified in a study of cytotoxic CD8 clonotypes in ibrutinib-treated CLL. Study in general: Response samples were taken after a median roughly twelve months of treatment, range 6 to 36. A mean of about 240,000 productive templates and just under 95,000 productive rearrangements was obtained per sample.

A few counts support this clone. Its specificity is not known. CDR1 LGHNA and CDR2 YSLEER come from the germline V gene. V lost 1 base and J lost 4, with 10 bases in between. This CDR3 comprises 14 residues. Points from the study as a whole: Sustained-remission and progressing patients had unequal sampling times.

The table came from immunoSEQ multiplex PCR; TCRdb's copy has only in-frame clones and leaves some out. The repertoire consists of about 68,000 clones, with around 65% occurring once and the leading ten covering approximately 5.2%. The material sequenced was PBMCs, taken after 12 months of ibrutinib treatment. This chain joins TRBV4-3 and TRBJ1-2; D ambiguous. The sequence came from a human donor with chronic lymphocytic leukemia. The CDR3: CASSQVGSFYGYTF. The DNA of the CDR3 is TGCGCCAGCAGCCAAGTGGGAAGTTTCTATGGCTACACCTTC.